This is a list of T cell receptor beta chains from one sample in a study of regulatory T cells in long-lasting Graves disease. MiXCR, applied by TCRdb to the multiplex PCR reads, yields one record per CDR3 protein. Of some 370,000 distinct CDR3 sequences in the sample, roughly 25% are singletons; the top ten hold 25% to 30%. The sequenced sample was peripheral blood mononuclear cells (PBMCs), obtained when the disease was refractory, from a patient treated with antithyroid drugs. These receptors all stem from a woman aged 40-49 years with Graves disease. CDR3s include the opening cysteine and the closing phenylalanine or tryptophan. A D gene is named only where the DNA matches it firmly. Some rows have no size entry. The others give once, few or many, or a class for an expanded clone.

abundance	d_gene	v_gene	j_gene	CDR3aa	CDR3nt
few	TRBD2	TRBV28	TRBJ2-5	CATSLREGETQYF	TGTGCCACCAGTTTGCGGGAGGGGGAGACCCAGTACTTC
few	TRBD2	TRBV7-8	TRBJ2-5	CASSPSGIRYQETQYF	TGTGCCAGCAGCCCCAGCGGGATCCGGTACCAAGAGACCCAGTACTTC
many	NA	TRBV2	TRBJ1-1	CASSESTGNTEAFF	TGTGCCAGCAGTGAGTCTACAGGGAACACTGAAGCTTTCTTT
NA	TRBD1	TRBV29-1	TRBJ1-1	CSVRKGNPGRQGGNMNTEAFF	TGCAGCGTCCGGAAAGGAAATCCGGGGAGACAGGGAGGGAACATGAACACTGAAGCTTTCTTT
NA	NA	TRBV20-1	TRBJ2-3	CSASGLVADTQYF	TGCAGTGCCAGCGGTTTAGTGGCAGATACGCAGTATTTT
once	NA	TRBV27	TRBJ2-3	CASSGRGSPDTQYF	TGTGCCAGCTCTGGCAGGGGTTCCCCAGATACGCAGTATTTT
few	NA	TRBV5-6	TRBJ1-1	CASSRVGTGNTEAFF	TGTGCCAGCAGCCGAGTGGGGACGGGGAACACTGAAGCTTTCTTT
NA	TRBD1	TRBV5-1	TRBJ1-1	CASSSLTGVEGNTEAFF	TGCGCCAGCAGCTCCCTGACAGGGGTAGAGGGGAACACTGAAGCTTTCTTT
NA	NA	TRBV4-2	TRBJ2-2	CASSQATGPTGELFF	TGTGCCAGCAGCCAAGCTACAGGGCCAACCGGGGAGCTGTTTTTT
NA	NA	TRBV24-1	TRBJ2-7	CATSDWGDEQYF	TGTGCCACCAGTGATTGGGGTGACGAGCAGTACTTC
many	NA	TRBV28	TRBJ1-5	CASLGTFRSQPQHF	TGTGCCAGCCTCGGGACATTCCGTTCCCAGCCCCAGCATTTT